Sequencing of this T cell receptor (beta chain) was carried out in a study of T cells after yellow fever vaccination. Study-wide results and caveats: Reappearance after the booster was seen for most primary-vaccination clones, at 96% CD4 and about 90% CD8. It was a small share of clonotypes that appeared in both CD4 and CD8 compartments.

For TCR, cDNA came from 5'RACE template switching, which added a universal primer site and UMIs. TCRdb used MiXCR to reprocess the 5' RACE reads, holding one entry per CDR3 protein. In the table there are 250,000 to 300,000 distinct CDR3 sequences, 13% of which are singletons. This clonotype was recorded a few times. Its antigen is still unknown. The CDR3 spans 13 residues. Germline V gene lookup returns CDR1 GTSNPN and CDR2 SVGIG (reference sequence). The V and J ends lost 0 bases and 9 bases respectively, with 12 bases between them. The clonotype comes from a young man who received the YFV17D yellow fever vaccine. V usage is TRBV30 and J usage is TRBJ2-1; D not certain. Specimen: CD4+ T cells sorted from PBMCs, collected 45 days after the yellow fever booster vaccination. CDR3: CAWSVSRSLEQFF. The CDR3 region has the DNA TGTGCCTGGAGTGTATCTAGGTCCCTTGAGCAGTTCTTC. Looking up the rest from reference TRBV30 and TRBJ2-1 gives the full variable domain: SQTIHQWPATLVQPVGSPLSLECTVEGTSNPNLYWYRQAAGRGLQLLFYSVGIGQISSEVPQNLSASRPQDRQFILSSKKLLLSDSGFYLCAWSVSRSLEQFFGPGTRLTVL.